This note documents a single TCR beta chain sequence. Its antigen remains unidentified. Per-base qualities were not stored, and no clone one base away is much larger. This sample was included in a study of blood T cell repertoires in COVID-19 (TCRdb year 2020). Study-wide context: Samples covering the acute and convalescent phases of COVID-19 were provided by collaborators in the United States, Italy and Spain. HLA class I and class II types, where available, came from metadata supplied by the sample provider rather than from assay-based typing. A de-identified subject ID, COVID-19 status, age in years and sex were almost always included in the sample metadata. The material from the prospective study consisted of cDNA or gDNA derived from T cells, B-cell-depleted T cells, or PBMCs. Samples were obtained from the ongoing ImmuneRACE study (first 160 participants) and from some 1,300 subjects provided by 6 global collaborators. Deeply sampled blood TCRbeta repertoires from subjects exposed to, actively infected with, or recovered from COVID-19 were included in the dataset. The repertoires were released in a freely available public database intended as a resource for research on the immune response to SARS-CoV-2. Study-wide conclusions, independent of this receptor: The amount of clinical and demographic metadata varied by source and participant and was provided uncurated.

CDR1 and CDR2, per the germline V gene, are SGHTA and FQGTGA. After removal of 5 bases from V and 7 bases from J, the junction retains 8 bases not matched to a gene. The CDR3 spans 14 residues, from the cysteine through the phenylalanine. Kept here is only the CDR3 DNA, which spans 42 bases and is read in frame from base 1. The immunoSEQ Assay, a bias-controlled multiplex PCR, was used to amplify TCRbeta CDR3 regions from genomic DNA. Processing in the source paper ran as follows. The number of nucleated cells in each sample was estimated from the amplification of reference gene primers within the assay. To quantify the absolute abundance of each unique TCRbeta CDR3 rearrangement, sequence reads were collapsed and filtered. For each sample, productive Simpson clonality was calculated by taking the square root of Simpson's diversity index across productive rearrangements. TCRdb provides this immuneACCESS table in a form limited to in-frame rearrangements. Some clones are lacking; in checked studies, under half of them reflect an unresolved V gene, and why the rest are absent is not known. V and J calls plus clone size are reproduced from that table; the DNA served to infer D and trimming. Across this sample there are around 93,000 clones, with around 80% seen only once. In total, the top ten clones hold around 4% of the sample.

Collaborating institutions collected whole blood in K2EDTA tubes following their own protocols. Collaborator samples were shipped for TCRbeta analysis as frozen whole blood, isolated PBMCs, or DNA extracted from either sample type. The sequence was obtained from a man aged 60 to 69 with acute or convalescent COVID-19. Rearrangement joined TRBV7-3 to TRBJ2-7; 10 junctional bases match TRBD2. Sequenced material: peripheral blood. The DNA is TGTGCCAGCAGCCAAAGCGGGGGGGCCGGTGAGCAGTACTTC. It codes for CASSQSGGAGEQYF.